Following are 11 T cell receptor beta chains from one sample sequenced in a study of monozygotic twins with inflammatory bowel disease. TCRdb re-called the 5' RACE reads and catalogs CDR3 proteins one per entry, DNA excluded. The sample totals 150,000 to 200,000 distinct CDR3 sequences; its top ten clones hold 6.5% to 9%. Material: blood. These receptors came from a human donor with ulcerative colitis or Crohn's disease, or a healthy co-twin of an affected twin (not recorded which).

V gene TRBV20-1 combines with J gene TRBJ2-6; no DNA is available, so the TRBD1 call from TCRdb remains unchecked. Per germline, CDR1 DFQATT and CDR2 SNEGSKA (reference sequence). This CDR3 has 16 amino acids. CDR3 sequence reads: CSARGRRGSGANVLTF.

The chain is built from TRBV7-8 and TRBJ2-7; with no DNA, the TCRdb D assignment of TRBD2 cannot be verified. This CDR3 contains 15 residues. CDR1 is SGHVS, CDR2 FQNEAQ, per germline. The CDR3: CASSPVAGFNYEQYF.

CDR3 sequence: CASSLGRGKETQYF. The chain employs TRBV7-2 and TRBJ2-5; TCRdb selects TRBD1, and the lack of DNA leaves this call unchecked. Germline CDR1 reads SGHTA; CDR2 reads FQGNSA. There are 14 residues in the CDR3.

The chain links TRBV7-9 to TRBJ1-1; the D gene TCRdb calls, TRBD1, cannot be checked with no DNA. CDR3 length: 15 amino acids. Germline V gives CDR1 SEHNR, CDR2 FQNEAQ (reference sequence). The CDR3: CASSPQQGQNTEAFF.

The chain employs TRBV10-3 and TRBJ2-7; TCRdb outputs TRBD2, but without DNA this stays unchecked. CDR3 length: 16 residues. Germline V gives CDR1 ENHRY, CDR2 SYGVKD. Here the CDR3 reads CAISEASGRKSYEQYF.

The V and J genes are TRBV7-2 and TRBJ1-2. The CDR3 has 12 amino acids. Germline assignment: CDR1 SGHTA and CDR2 FQGNSA. The CDR3 protein is CASSPPAGGYTF.

The chain uses TRBV7-6 and TRBJ2-7. This CDR3 region has 13 residues. Germline assignment: CDR1 SGHVS and CDR2 FNYEAQ. The CDR3 here is CASSRDTFYEQYF.

The CDR3 is CASSTSPSSGANVLTF. The rearrangement joins TRBV5-1 to TRBJ2-6; TCRdb's D call of TRBD2 is untestable without DNA. CDR3 length: 16 residues. CDR1 and CDR2 (germline): SGHRS, YFSETQ.

The V call is TRBV6-1, the J call TRBJ2-3; the TCRdb call, TRBD2, lacks DNA for checking. The CDR3 has 16 amino acids. CDR1 MNHNS and CDR2 SASEGT come from the germline V gene. The CDR3 region is CASSELSLAATDTQYF.

The J gene is TRBJ2-6, the V gene TRBV5-4; with no DNA, the TCRdb D assignment of TRBD1 cannot be verified. Germline values: CDR1 SGHNT, CDR2 YYREEE (reference sequence). The CDR3 is made up of 16 amino acids. The CDR3: CASSLVSGSGANVLTF.

V and J are TRBV20-1 and TRBJ2-2; TCRdb returns TRBD2, unconfirmable since there is no DNA. This CDR3 has 15 amino acids. Germline CDR1 and CDR2: DFQATT and SNEGSKA (reference sequence). The CDR3 here is CSARDSGVNTGELFF.